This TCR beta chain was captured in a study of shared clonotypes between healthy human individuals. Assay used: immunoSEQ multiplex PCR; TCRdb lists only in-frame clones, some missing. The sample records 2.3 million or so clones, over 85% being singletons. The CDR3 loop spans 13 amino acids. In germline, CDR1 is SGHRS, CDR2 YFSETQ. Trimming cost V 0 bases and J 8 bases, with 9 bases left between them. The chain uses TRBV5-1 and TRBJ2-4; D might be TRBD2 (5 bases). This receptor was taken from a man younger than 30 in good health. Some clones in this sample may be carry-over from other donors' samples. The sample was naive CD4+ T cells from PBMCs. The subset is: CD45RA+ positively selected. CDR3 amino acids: CASSLDLGDIQYF. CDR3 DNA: TGCGCCAGCAGCTTGGACCTCGGGGACATTCAGTACTTC.